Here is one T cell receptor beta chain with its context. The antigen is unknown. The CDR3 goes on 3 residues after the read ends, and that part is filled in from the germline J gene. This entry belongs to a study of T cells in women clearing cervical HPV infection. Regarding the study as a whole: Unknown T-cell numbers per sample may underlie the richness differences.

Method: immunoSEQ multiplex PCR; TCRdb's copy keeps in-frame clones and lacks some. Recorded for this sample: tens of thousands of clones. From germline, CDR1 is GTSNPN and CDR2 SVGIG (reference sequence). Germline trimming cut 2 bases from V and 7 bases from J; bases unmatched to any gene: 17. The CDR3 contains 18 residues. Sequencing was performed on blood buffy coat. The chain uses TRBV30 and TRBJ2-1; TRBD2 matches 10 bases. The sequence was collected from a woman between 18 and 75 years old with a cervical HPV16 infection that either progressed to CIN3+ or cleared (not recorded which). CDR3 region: CAWSLFPRTSGIQNEQFF. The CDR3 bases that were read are TGTGCCTGGAGTCTCTTCCCTCGGACTAGCGGAATCCAAAATGAG.